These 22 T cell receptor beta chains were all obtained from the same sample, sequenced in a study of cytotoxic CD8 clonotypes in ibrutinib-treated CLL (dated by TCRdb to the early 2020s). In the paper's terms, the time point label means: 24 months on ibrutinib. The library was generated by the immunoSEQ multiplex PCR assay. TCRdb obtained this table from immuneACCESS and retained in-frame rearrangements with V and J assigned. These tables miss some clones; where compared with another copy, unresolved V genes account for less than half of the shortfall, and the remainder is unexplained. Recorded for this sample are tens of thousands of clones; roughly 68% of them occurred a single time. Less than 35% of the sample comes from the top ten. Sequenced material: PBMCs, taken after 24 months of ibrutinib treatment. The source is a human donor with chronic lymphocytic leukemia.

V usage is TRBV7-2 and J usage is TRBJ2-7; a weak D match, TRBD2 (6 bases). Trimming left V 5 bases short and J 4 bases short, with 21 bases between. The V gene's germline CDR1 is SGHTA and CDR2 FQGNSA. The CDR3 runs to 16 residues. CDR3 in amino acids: CASSQGLLAKLYEQYF. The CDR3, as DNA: TGTGCCAGCAGCCAAGGACTTCTAGCGAAATTGTACGAGCAGTACTTC.

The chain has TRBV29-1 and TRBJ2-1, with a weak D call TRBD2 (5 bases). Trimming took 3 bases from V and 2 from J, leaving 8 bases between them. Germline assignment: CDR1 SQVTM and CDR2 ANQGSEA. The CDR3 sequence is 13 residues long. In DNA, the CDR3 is TGCAGCGTTGAGAGGGTCACCTACAATGAGCAGTTCTTC. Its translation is CSVERVTYNEQFF.

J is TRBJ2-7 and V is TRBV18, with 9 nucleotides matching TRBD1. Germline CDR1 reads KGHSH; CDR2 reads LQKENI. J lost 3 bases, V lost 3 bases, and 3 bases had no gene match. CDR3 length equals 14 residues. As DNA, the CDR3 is TGTGCCAGCTCACCCCCGACAGGGGGCTACGAGCAGTACTTC. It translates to CASSPPTGGYEQYF.

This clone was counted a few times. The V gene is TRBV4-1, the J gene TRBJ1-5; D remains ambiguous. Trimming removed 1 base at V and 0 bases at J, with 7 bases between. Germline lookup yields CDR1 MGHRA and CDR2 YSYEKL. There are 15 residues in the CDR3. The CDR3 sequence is CASSQVADSNQPQHF. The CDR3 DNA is TGCGCCAGCAGCCAAGTGGCAGATAGCAATCAGCCCCAGCATTTT.

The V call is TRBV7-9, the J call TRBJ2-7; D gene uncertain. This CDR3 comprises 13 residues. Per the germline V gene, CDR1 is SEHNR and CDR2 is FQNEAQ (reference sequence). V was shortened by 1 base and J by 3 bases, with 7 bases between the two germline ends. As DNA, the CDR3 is TGTGCCAGCAGCTTAGATGGCTTCTACGAGCAGTACTTC. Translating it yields CASSLDGFYEQYF.

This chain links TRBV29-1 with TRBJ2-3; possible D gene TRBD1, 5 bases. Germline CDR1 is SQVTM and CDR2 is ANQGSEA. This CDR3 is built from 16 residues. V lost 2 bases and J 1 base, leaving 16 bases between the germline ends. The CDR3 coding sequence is TGCAGCGTTGAAACGCCAGGGAAAGGGGGCACAGATACGCAGTATTTT. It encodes CSVETPGKGGTDTQYF.

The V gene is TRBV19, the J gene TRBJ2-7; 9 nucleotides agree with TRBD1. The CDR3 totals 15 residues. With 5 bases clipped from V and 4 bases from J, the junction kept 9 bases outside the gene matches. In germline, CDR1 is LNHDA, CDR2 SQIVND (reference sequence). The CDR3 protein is CASSGSGTGRYEQYF. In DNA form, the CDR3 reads TGTGCCAGTAGTGGGTCCGGGACAGGGCGTTACGAGCAGTACTTC.

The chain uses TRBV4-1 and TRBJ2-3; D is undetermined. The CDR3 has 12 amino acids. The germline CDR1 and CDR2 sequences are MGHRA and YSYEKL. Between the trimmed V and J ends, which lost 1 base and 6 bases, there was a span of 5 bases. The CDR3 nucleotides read TGCGCCAGCAGCCAAGCATTCGATACGCAGTATTTT. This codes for CASSQAFDTQYF.

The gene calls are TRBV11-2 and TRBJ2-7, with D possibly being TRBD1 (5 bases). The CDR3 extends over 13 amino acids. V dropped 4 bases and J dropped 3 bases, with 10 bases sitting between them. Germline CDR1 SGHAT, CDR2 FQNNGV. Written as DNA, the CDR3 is TGTGCCAGCAGCTCGGACATACTCTACGAGCAGTACTTC. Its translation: CASSSDILYEQYF.

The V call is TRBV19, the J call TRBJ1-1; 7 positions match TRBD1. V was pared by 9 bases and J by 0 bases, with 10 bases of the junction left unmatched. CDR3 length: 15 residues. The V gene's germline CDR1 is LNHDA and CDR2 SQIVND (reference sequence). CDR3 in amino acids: CASVQGRGLNTEAFF. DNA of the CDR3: TGTGCCAGCGTACAGGGGAGGGGACTGAACACTGAAGCTTTCTTT.

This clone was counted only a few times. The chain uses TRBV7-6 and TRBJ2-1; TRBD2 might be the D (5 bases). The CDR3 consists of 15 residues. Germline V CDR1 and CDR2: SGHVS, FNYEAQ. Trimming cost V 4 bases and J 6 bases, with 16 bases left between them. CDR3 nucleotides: TGTGCCAGCAGCTACAGACCCTTCGGAGGCAATGAGCAGTTCTTC. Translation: CASSYRPFGGNEQFF.

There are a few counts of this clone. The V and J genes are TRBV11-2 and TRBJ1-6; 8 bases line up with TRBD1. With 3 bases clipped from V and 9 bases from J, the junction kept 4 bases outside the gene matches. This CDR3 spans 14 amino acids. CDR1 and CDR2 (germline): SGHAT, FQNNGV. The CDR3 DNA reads TGTGCCAGCAGCTTGGACAGGGAGGCTTCACCCCTCCACTTT. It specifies CASSLDREASPLHF.

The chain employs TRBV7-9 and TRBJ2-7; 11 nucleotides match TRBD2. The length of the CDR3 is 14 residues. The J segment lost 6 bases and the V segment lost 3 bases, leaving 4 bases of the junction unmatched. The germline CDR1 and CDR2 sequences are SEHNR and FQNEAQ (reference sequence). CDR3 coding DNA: TGTGCCAGCAGCTTCTCGGGACTAGCGGCCGAGCAGTACTTC. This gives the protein CASSFSGLAAEQYF.

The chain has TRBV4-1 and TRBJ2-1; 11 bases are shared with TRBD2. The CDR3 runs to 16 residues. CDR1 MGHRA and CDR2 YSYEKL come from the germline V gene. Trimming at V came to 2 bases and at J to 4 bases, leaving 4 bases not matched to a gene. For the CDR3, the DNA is TGCGCCAGCAGCCAATCTAGCGGGGGGACGTACAATGAGCAGTTCTTC. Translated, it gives CASSQSSGGTYNEQFF.

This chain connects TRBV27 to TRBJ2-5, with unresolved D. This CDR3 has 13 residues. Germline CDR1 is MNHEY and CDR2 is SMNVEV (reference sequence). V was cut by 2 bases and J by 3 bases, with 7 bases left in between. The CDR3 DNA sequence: TGTGCCAGCAGTTTAAACAGAAAAGAGACCCAGTACTTC. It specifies CASSLNRKETQYF.

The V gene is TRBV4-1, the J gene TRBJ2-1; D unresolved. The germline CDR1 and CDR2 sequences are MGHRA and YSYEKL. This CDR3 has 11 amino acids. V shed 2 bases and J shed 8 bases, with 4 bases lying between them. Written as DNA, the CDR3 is TGCGCCAGCAGCCAATTCTATGAGCAGTTCTTC. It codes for CASSQFYEQFF.

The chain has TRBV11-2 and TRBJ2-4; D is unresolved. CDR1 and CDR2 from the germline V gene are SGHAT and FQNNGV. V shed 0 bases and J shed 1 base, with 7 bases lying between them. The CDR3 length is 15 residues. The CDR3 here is CASSLEAAAKNIQYF. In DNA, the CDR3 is TGTGCCAGCAGCTTAGAGGCAGCGGCCAAAAACATTCAGTACTTC.

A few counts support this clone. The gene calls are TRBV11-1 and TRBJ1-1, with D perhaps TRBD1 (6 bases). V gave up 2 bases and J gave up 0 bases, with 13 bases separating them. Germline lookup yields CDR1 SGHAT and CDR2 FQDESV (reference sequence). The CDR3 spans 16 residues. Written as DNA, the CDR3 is TGTGCCAGCAGCTTACCAGGACAGTTCGTGAACACTGAAGCTTTCTTT. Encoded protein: CASSLPGQFVNTEAFF.

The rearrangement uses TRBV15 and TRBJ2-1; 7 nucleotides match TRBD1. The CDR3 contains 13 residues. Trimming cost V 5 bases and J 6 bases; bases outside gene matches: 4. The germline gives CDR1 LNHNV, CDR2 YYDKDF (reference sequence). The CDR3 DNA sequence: TGTGCCACCAGCCGGGACAGACCCAATGAGCAGTTCTTC. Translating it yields CATSRDRPNEQFF.

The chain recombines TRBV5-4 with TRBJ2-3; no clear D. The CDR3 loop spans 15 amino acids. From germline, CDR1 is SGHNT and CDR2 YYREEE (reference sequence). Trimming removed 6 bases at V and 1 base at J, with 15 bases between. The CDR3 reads CASTYSLSGTDTQYF. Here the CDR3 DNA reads TGTGCCAGCACCTACAGCCTCTCTGGCACAGATACGCAGTATTTT.

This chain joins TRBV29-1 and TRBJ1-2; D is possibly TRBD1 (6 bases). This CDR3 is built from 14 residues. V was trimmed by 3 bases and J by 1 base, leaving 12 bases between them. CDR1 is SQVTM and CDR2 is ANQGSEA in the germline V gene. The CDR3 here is CSVEPTGLNYGYTF. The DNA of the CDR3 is TGCAGCGTTGAGCCGACAGGCCTTAACTATGGCTACACCTTC.

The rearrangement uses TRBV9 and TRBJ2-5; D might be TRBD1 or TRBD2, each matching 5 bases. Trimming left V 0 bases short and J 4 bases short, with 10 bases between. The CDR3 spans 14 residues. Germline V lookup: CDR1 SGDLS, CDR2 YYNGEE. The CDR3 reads CASSVGRAGETQYF. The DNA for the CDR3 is TGTGCCAGCAGCGTAGGCAGGGCGGGAGAGACCCAGTACTTC.